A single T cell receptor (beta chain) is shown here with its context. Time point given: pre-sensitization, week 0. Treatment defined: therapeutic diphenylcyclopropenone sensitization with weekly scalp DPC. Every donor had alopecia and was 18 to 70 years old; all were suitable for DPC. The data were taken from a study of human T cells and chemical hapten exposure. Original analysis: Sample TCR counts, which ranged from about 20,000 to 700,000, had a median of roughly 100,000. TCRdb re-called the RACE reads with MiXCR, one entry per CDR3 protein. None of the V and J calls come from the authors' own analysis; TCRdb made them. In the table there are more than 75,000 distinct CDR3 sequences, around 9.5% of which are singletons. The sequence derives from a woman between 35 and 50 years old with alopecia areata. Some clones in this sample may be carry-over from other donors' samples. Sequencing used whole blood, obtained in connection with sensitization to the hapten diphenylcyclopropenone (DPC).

The CDR3 nucleotides read TGTGCCATCAGTGAGTCCACTAGCGGCACAGATACGCAGTATTTT. It codes for CAISESTSGTDTQYF. The chain carries TRBV10-3 and TRBJ2-3, with 7 nucleotides matching TRBD2. The CDR3 is 15 amino acids. In germline, CDR1 is ENHRY, CDR2 SYGVKD. Trimming at V came to 0 bases and at J to 1 base, leaving 1 base not matched to a gene.